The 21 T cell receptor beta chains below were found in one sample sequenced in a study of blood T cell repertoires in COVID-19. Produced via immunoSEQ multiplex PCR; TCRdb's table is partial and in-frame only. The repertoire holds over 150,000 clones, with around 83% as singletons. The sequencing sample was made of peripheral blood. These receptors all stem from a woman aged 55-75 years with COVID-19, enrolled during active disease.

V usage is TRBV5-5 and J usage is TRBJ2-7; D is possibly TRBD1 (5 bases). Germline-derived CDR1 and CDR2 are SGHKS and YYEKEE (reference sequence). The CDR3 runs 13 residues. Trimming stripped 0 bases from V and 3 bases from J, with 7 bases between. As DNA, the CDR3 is TGTGCCAGCAGCTTGGCCCAGGGCTACGAGCAGTACGTC. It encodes CASSLAQGYEQYV.

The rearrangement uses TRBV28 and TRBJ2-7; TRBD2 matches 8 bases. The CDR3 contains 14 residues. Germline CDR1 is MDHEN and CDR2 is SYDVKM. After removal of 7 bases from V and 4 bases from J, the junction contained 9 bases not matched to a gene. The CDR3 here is CASTRGGVGYEQYF. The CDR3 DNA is TGTGCCAGCACCCGGGGGGGGGTGGGATACGAGCAGTACTTC.

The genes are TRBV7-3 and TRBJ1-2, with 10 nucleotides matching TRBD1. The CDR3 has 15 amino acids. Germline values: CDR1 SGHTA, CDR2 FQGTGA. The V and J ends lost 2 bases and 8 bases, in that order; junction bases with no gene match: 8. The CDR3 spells CASSLLGQGERGYTF. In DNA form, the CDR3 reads TGTGCCAGCAGCTTACTAGGACAGGGGGAACGAGGCTACACCTTC.

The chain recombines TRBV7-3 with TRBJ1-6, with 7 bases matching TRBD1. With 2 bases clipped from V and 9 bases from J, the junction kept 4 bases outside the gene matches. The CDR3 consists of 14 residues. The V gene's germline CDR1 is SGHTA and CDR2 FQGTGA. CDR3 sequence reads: CASSLGTATSPLHF. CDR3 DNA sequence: TGTGCCAGCAGCTTAGGGACAGCAACTTCACCCCTCCACTTT.

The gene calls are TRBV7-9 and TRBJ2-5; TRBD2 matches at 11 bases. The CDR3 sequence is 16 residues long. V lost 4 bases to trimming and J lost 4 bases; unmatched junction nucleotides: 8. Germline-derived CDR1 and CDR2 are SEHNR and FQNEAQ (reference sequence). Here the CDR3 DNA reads TGTGCCAGCAGCTCGCTACTAGCGGGAGTTGGAGAGACCCAGTACTTC. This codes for CASSSLLAGVGETQYF.

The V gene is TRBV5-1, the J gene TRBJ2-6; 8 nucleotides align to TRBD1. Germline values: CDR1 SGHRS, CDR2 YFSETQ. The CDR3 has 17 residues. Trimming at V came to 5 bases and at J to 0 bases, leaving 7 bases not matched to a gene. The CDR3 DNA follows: TGCGCCAGCAGTCACGGACAGGGCCTCTCTGGGGCCAACGTCCTGACTTTC. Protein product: CASSHGQGLSGANVLTF.

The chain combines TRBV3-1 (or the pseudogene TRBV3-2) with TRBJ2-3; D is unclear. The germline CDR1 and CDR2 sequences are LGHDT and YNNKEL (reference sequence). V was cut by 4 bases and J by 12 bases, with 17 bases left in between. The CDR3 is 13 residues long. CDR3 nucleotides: TGTGCCAGCAGCCGAGGCGGTACCCCCGGTCAGTATTTT. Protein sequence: CASSRGGTPGQYF.

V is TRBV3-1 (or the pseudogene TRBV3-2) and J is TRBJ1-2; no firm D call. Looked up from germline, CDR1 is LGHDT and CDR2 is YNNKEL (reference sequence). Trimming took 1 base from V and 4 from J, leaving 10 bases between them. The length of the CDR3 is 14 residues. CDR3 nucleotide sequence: TGTGCCAGCAGCCAAGCGAGGGCACGCTATGGCTACACCTTC. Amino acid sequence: CASSQARARYGYTF.

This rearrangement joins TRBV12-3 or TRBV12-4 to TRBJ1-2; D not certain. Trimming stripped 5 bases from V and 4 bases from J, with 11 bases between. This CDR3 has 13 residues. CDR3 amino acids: CASSTQNSYGYTF. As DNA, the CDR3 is TGTGCCAGCAGTACCCAAAACAGCTATGGCTACACCTTC.

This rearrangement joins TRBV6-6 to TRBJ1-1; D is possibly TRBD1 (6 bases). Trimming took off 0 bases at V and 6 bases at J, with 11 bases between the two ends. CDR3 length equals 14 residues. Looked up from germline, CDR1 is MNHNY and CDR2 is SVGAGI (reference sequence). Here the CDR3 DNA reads TGTGCCAGCAGTTACTCGGCGGGGGCGGCTGAAGCTTTCTTT. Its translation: CASSYSAGAAEAFF.

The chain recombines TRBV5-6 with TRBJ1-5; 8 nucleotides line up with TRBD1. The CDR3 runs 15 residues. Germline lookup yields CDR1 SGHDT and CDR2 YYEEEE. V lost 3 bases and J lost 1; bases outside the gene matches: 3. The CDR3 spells CASSYRGSSNQPQHF. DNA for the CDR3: TGTGCCAGCAGCTACAGGGGGAGCAGCAATCAGCCCCAGCATTTT.

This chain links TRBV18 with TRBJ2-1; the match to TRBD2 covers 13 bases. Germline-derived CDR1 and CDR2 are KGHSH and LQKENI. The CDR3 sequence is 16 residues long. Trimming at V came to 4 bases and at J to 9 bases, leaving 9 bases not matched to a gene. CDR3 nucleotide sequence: TGTGCCAGCTCACGACAGACTAGCGGGGGGTCCGGTGAGCAGTTCTTC. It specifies CASSRQTSGGSGEQFF.

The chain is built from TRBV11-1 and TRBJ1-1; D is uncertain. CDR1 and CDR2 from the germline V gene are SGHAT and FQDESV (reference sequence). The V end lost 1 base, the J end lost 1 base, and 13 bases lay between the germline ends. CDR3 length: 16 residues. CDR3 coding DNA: TGTGCCAGCAGCTTAGTTACAGAAAGTCGGAACACTGAAGCTTTCTTT. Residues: CASSLVTESRNTEAFF.

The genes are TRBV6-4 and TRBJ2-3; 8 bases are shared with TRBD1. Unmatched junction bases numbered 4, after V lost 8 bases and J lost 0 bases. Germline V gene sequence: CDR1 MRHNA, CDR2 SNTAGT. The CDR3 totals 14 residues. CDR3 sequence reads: CASSDRASTDTQYF. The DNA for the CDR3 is TGTGCCAGCTCGGACAGGGCCAGCACAGATACGCAGTATTTT.

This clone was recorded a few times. The CDR3 DNA reads as TGTGCCAGTAGTACGGGGACAGGGGATGGCTACACCTTC. The encoded protein is CASSTGTGDGYTF. This chain links TRBV19 with TRBJ1-2; the match to TRBD1 covers 10 bases. The length of the CDR3 is 13 residues. Germline CDR1 and CDR2: LNHDA and SQIVND (reference sequence). Unmatched junction bases numbered 2, after V lost 4 bases and J lost 6 bases.

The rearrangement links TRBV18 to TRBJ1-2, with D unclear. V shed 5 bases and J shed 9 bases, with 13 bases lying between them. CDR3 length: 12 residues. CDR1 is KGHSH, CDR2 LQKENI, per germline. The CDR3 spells CASSSMTPRYTF. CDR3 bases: TGTGCCAGCTCATCGATGACTCCTCGCTACACCTTC.

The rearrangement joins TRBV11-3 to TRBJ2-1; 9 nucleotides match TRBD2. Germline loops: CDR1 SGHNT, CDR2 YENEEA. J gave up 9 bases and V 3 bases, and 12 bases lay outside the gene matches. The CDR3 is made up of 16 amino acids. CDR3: CASSFTTGGRAGEQFF. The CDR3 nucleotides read TGTGCCAGCAGCTTCACCACCGGCGGGAGGGCCGGTGAGCAGTTCTTC.

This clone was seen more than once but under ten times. The CDR3 DNA reads TGTGCCAGCAGCGTATTGGGGGCAAGCACTGAAGCTTTCTTT. Residues: CASSVLGASTEAFF. The chain combines TRBV9 with TRBJ1-1; D may be TRBD1 (6 bases). Germline CDR1 and CDR2: SGDLS and YYNGEE. The V and J ends lost 1 base and 4 bases respectively, with 11 bases between them. The CDR3 is made up of 14 amino acids.

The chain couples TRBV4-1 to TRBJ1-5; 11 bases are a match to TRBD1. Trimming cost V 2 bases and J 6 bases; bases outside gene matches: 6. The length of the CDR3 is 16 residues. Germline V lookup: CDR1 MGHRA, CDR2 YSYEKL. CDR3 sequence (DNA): TGCGCCAGCAGCCAAAGAGGACAGGGGGCTGGTCAGCCCCAGCATTTT. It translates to CASSQRGQGAGQPQHF.

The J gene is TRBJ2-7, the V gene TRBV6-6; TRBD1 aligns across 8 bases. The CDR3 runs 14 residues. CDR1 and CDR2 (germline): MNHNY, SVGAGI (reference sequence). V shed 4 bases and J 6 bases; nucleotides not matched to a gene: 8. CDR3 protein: CASSSPTGVAEQYF. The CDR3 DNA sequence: TGTGCCAGCAGTTCCCCGACAGGGGTGGCCGAGCAGTACTTC.

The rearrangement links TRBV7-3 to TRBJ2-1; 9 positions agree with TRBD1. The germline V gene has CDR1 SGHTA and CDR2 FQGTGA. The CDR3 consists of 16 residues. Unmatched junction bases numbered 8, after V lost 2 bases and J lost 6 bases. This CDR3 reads CASSLLSGTGFNEQFF. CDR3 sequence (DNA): TGTGCCAGCAGCTTACTGTCCGGGACAGGGTTCAATGAGCAGTTCTTC.